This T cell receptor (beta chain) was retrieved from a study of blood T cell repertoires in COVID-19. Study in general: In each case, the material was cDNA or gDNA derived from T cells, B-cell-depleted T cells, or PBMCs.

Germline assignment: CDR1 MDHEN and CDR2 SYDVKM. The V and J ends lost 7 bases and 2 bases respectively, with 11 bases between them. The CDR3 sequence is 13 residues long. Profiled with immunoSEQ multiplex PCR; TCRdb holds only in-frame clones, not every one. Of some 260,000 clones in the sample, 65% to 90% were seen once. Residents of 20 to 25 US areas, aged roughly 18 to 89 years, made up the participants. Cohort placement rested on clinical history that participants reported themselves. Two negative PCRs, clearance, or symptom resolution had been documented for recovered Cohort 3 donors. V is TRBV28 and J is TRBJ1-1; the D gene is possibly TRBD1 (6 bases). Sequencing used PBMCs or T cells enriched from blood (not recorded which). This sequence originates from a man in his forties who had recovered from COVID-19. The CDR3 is CASTGDTNTEAFF. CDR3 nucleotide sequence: TGTGCCAGCACCGGGGACACAAACACTGAAGCTTTCTTT.